This T cell receptor beta chain was observed in a study of T cell changes during pregnancy in multiple sclerosis. Here immunoSEQ multiplex PCR was the method, and the copy in TCRdb shows in-frame clones only, minus some. The repertoire holds about 48,000 clones, with nearly 95% as singletons. The CDR3 is 15 amino acids. The V segment lost 2 bases and the J segment 2 bases; nucleotides outside the gene matches: 0. Germline loops: CDR1 SGHRS, CDR2 YFSETQ. This sequence joins TRBV5-1 and TRBJ2-1; 11 positions match TRBD2. The TCR originated in a female donor with multiple sclerosis, enrolled in a pregnancy study. The sample consisted of CD4+ T cells from peripheral blood mononuclear cells, taken in the first trimester of pregnancy. DNA of the CDR3: TGCGCCAGCAGCTTTAGCGGGGGGGCCTACAATGAGCAGTTCTTC. Translating gives CASSFSGGAYNEQFF.